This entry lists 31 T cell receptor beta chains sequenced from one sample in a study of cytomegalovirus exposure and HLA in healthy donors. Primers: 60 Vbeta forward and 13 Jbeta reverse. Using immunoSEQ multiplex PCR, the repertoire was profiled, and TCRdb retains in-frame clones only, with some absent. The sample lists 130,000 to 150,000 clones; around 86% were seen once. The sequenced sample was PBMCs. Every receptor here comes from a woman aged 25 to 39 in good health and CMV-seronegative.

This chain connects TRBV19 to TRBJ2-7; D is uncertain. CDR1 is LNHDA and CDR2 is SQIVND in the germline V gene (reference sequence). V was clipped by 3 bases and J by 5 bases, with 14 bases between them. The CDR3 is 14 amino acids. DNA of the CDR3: TGTGCCAGTAGTATGGGCCTTTCCAGGAACGAGCAGTACTTC. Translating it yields CASSMGLSRNEQYF.

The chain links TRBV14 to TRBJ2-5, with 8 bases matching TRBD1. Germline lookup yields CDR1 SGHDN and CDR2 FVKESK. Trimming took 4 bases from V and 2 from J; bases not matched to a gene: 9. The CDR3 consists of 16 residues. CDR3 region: CASSLLGGQAQETQYF. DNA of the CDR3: TGTGCCAGCAGCCTCCTAGGGGGACAGGCACAAGAGACCCAGTACTTC.

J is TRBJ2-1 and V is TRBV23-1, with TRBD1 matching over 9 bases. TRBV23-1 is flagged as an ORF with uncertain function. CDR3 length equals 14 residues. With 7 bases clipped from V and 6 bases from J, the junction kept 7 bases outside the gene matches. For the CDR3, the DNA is TGCGCCAGCATCCATCGGGACAGGGTCAATGAGCAGTTCTTC. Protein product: CASIHRDRVNEQFF.

CDR3 DNA: TGTGCCTGGAGTGTATCCCAATTTAGCAATCAGCCCCAGCATTTT. Amino acids: CAWSVSQFSNQPQHF. The rearrangement uses TRBV30 and TRBJ1-5; D call uncertain. The CDR3 consists of 15 residues. Germline V lookup: CDR1 GTSNPN, CDR2 SVGIG (reference sequence). With 0 bases removed from V and 0 bases from J, the gap between germline ends came to 9 bases.

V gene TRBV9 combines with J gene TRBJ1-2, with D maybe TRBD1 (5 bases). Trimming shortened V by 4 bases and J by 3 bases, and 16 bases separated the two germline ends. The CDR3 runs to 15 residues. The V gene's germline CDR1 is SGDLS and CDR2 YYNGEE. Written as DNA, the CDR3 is TGTGCCAGCAGCTTCCGCGGTGGGGCAGACTATGGCTACACCTTC. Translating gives CASSFRGGADYGYTF.

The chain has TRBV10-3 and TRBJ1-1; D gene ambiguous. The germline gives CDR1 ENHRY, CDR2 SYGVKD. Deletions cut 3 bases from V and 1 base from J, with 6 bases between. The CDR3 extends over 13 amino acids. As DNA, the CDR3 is TGTGCCATCAGTGACAGGCCGAACACTGAAGCTTTCTTT. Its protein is CAISDRPNTEAFF.

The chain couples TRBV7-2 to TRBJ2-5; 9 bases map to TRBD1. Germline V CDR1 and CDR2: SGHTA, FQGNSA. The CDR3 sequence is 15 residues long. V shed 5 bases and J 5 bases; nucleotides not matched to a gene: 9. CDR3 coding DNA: TGTGCCAGCAGCGAGGACAGGGGATATGGGGAGACCCAGTACTTC. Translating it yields CASSEDRGYGETQYF.

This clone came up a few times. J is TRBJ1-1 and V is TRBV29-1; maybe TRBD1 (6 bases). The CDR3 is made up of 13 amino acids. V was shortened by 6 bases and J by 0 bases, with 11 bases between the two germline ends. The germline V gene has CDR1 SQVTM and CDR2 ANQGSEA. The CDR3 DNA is TGCAGCGTAGTACAGGGTATGAACACTGAAGCTTTCTTT. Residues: CSVVQGMNTEAFF.

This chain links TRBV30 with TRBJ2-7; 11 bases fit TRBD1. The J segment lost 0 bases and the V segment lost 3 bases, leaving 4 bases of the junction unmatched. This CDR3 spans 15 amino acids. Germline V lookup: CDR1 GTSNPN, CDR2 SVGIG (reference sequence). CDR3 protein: CAWRGDRGYSYEQYF. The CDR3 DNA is TGTGCCTGGAGGGGGGACAGGGGGTACTCCTACGAGCAGTACTTC.

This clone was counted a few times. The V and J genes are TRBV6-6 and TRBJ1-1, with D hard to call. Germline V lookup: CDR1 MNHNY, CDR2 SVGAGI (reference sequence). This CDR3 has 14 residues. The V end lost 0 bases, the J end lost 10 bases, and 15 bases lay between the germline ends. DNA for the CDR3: TGTGCCAGCAGTTACTCGACTTTTCTCGGAGGAGCTTTCTTT. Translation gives CASSYSTFLGGAFF.

CDR3 in amino acids: CAWSVRGSGSYEQYF. The CDR3 nucleotides read TGTGCCTGGAGTGTACGAGGTAGCGGGAGCTACGAGCAGTACTTC. This chain connects TRBV30 to TRBJ2-7; 9 bases fit TRBD2. The germline V gene has CDR1 GTSNPN and CDR2 SVGIG (reference sequence). V lost 0 bases, J lost 3 bases, and 6 bases stayed unmatched. There are 15 residues in the CDR3.

The CDR3 sequence: CASSFWGDEAFF. CDR3 bases: TGTGCCAGCAGTTTCTGGGGAGATGAAGCTTTCTTT. This rearrangement joins TRBV28 to TRBJ1-1; D is uncertain. The CDR3 is made up of 12 amino acids. V was trimmed by 3 bases and J by 7 bases, leaving 9 bases between them. CDR1 and CDR2 (germline): MDHEN, SYDVKM.

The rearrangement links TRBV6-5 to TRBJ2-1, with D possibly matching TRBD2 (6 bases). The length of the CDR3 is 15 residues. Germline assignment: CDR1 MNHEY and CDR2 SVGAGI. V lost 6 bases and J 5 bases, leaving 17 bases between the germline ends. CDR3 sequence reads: CASSPPGVRNNEQFF. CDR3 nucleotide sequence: TGTGCCAGCAGCCCCCCGGGGGTAAGGAACAATGAGCAGTTCTTC.

Here the CDR3 reads CASSFTGGNSYEQYF. The CDR3 DNA sequence: TGCGCCAGCAGCTTTACAGGGGGCAACTCCTACGAGCAGTACTTC. V gene TRBV5-1 combines with J gene TRBJ2-7; 9 bases align to TRBD1. The CDR3 loop spans 15 amino acids. V lost 2 bases to trimming and J lost 0 bases; unmatched junction nucleotides: 3. Germline CDR1 is SGHRS and CDR2 is YFSETQ. The whole variable domain, remainder taken from reference TRBV5-1 and TRBJ2-7, is KAGVTQTPRYLIKTRGQQVTLSCSPISGHRSVSWYQQTPGQGLQFLFEYFSETQRNKGNFPGRFSGRQFSNSRSEMNVSTLELGDSALYLCASSFTGGNSYEQYFGPGTRLTVT.

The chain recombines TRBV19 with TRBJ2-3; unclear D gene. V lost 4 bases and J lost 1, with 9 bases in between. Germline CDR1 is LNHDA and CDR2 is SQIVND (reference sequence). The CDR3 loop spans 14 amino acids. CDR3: CASSKRTGTDTQYF. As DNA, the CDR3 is TGTGCCAGTAGTAAGAGAACAGGCACAGATACGCAGTATTTT. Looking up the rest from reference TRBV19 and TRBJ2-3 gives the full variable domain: DGGITQSPKYLFRKEGQNVTLSCEQNLNHDAMYWYRQDPGQGLRLIYYSQIVNDFQKGDIAEGYSVSREKKESFPLTVTSAQKNPTAFYLCASSKRTGTDTQYFGPGTRLTVL.

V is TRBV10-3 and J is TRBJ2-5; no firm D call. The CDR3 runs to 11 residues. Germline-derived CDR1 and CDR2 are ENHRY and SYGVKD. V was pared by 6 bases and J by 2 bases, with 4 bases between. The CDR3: CAIRQQETQYF. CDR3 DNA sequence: TGTGCCATCAGACAGCAAGAGACCCAGTACTTC.

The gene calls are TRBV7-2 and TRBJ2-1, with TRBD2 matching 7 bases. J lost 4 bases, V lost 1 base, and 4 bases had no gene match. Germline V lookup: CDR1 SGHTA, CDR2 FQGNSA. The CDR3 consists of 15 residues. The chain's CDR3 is CASSLEPGGYNEQFF. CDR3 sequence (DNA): TGTGCCAGCAGCTTAGAGCCCGGGGGGTACAATGAGCAGTTCTTC. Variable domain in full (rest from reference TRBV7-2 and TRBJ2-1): GAGVSQSPSNKVTEKGKDVELRCDPISGHTALYWYRQSLGQGLEFLIYFQGNSAPDKSGLPSDRFSAERTGGSVSTLTIQRTQQEDSAVYLCASSLEPGGYNEQFFGPGTRLTVL.

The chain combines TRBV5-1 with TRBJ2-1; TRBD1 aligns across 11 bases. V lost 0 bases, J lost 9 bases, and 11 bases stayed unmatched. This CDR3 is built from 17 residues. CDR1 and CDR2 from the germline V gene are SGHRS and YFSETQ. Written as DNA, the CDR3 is TGCGCCAGCAGCTTGGAGGGGTGGACAGGGGGCAAGTCTGAGCAGTTCTTC. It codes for CASSLEGWTGGKSEQFF.

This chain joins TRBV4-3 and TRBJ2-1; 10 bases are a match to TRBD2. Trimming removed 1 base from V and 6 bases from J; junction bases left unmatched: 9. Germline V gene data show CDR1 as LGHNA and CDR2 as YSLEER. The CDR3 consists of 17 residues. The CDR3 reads CASSQAPSSGGVNEQFF. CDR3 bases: TGCGCCAGCAGCCAAGCACCCTCTAGCGGGGGCGTCAATGAGCAGTTCTTC.

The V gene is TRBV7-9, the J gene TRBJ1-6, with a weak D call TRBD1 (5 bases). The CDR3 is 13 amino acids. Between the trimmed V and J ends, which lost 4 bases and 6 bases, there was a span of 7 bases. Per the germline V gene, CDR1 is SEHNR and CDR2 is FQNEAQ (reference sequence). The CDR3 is CASSSDSNSPLHF. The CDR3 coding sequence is TGTGCCAGCAGCTCCGACAGTAATTCACCCCTCCACTTT.

The CDR3: CAWRDRDLVYEQYF. The CDR3 DNA is TGTGCCTGGAGAGACCGGGACTTAGTCTACGAGCAGTACTTC. The V and J genes are TRBV30 and TRBJ2-7, with D perhaps matching TRBD2 (6 bases). The germline V and J ends were trimmed by 3 bases and 3 bases, with 15 bases remaining between them. Germline V gives CDR1 GTSNPN, CDR2 SVGIG (reference sequence). The length of the CDR3 is 14 residues.

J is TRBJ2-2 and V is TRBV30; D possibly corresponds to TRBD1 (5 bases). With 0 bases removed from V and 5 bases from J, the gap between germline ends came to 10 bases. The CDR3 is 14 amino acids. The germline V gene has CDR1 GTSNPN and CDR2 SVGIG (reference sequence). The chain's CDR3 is CAWSVAGLTGELFF. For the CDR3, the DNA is TGTGCCTGGAGTGTAGCAGGGTTAACCGGGGAGCTGTTTTTT.

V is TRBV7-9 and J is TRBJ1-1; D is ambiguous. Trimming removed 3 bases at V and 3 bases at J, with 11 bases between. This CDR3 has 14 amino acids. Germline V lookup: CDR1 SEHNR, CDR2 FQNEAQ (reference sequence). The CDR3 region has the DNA TGTGCCAGCAGCTTCGCCCCCTCGGACACTGAAGCTTTCTTT. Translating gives CASSFAPSDTEAFF. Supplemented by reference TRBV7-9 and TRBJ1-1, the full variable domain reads DTGVSQNPRHKITKRGQNVTFRCDPISEHNRLYWYRQTLGQGPEFLTYFQNEAQLEKSRLLSDRFSAERPKGSFSTLEIQRTEQGDSAMYLCASSFAPSDTEAFFGQGTRLTVV.

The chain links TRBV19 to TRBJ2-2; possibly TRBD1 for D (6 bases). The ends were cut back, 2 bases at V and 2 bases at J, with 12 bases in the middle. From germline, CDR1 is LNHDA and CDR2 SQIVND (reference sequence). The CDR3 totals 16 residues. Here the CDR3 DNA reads TGTGCCAGTAGTATAACAACAGGGCTTAACACCGGGGAGCTGTTTTTT. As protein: CASSITTGLNTGELFF.

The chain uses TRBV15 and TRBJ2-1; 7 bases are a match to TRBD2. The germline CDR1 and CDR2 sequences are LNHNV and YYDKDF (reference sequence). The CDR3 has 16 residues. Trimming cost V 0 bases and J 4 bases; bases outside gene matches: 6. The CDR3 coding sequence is TGTGCCACCAGCAGAGATGCCCCCGGGGGGTACAATGAGCAGTTCTTC. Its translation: CATSRDAPGGYNEQFF.

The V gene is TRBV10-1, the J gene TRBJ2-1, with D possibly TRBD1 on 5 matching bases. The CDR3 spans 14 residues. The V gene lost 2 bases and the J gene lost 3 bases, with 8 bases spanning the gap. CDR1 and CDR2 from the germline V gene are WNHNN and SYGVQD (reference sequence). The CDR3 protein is CASSEKTDYNEQFF. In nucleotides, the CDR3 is TGCGCCAGCAGTGAGAAGACAGACTACAATGAGCAGTTCTTC.

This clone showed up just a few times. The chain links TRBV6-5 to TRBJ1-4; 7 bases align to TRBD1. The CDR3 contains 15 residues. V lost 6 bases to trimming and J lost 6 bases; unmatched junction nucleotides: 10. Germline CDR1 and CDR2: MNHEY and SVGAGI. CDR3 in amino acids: CASRSDRESYEKLFF. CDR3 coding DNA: TGTGCCAGCAGGTCCGACAGGGAGTCATATGAAAAACTGTTTTTT.

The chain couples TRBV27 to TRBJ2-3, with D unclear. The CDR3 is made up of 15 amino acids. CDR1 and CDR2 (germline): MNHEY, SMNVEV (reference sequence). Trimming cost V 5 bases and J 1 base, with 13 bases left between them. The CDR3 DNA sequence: TGTGCCAGCAGTCCTAGGAGACTGGGCACAGATACGCAGTATTTT. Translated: CASSPRRLGTDTQYF.

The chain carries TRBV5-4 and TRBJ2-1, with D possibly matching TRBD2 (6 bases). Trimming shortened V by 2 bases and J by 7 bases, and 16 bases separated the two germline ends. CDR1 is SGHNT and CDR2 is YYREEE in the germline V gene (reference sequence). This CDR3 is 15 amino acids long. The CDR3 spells CASSFGGEKRNEQFF. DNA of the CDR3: TGTGCCAGCAGCTTCGGGGGAGAAAAGAGGAATGAGCAGTTCTTC. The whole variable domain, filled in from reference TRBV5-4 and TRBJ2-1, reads ETGVTQSPTHLIKTRGQQVTLRCSSQSGHNTVSWYQQALGQGPQFIFQYYREEENGRGNFPPRFSGLQFPNYSSELNVNALELDDSALYLCASSFGGEKRNEQFFGPGTRLTVL.

The CDR3 spells CASSLNTGELFF. The CDR3 nucleotides are TGTGCCAGCAGCCTCAACACCGGGGAGCTGTTTTTT. J is TRBJ2-2 and V is TRBV5-4, with D unclear. The CDR3 is 12 residues long. Germline V CDR1 and CDR2: SGHNT, YYREEE (reference sequence). Trimming cost V 4 bases and J 2 bases, with 3 bases left between them.

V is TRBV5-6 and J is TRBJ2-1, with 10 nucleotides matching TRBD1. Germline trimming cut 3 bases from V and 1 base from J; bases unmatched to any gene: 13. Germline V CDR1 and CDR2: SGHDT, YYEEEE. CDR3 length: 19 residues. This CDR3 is CASSSLGTGADLSYNEQFF. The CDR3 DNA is TGTGCCAGCAGCTCACTCGGGACAGGGGCCGACTTATCCTACAATGAGCAGTTCTTC.